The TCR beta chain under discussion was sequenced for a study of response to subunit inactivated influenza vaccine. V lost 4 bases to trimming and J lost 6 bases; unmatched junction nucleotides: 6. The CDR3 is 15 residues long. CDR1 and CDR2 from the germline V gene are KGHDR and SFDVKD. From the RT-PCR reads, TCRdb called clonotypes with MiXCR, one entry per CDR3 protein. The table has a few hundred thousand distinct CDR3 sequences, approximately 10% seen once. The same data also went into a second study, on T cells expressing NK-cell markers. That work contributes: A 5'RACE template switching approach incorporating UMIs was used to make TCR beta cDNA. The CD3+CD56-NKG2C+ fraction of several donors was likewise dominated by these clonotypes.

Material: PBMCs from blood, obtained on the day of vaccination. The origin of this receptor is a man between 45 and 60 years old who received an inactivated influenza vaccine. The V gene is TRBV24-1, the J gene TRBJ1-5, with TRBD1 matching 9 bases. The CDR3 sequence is CATSDGTGQGQPQHF. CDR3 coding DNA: TGTGCCACCAGTGACGGGACAGGGCAGGGTCAGCCCCAGCATTTT.